Listed here are 5 T cell receptor beta chains from one sample, sequenced in a study of identical twins. TCRdb passed the 5' RACE reads through MiXCR, listing each CDR3 protein once. The sample has more than 600,000 distinct CDR3 sequences, about 18% seen once. The sample was also reused in another study, on T cells expressing NK-cell markers.

The sample taken for sequencing was PBMCs. Receptors were obtained from a young woman in good health.

The chain carries TRBV6-1 and TRBJ2-5; 7 positions agree with TRBD2. The CDR3 is 16 residues long. V dropped 4 bases and J dropped 4; count of bases not matched to a gene: 12. Germline V lookup: CDR1 MNHNS, CDR2 SASEGT. The CDR3, as DNA: TGTGCCAGCAGTGCAAGCGCGGGAGCCGTACGAGAGACCCAGTACTTC. It specifies CASSASAGAVRETQYF.

A few counts support this clonotype. The chain combines TRBV6-1 with TRBJ2-1, with D tentatively TRBD2 (5 bases). Germline CDR1 MNHNS, CDR2 SASEGT. The V and J ends lost 6 bases and 0 bases respectively, with 12 bases between them. CDR3 length: 15 amino acids. The CDR3 DNA follows: TGTGCCAGCAGCCCCTCCGGGAACTCCTACAATGAGCAGTTCTTC. It specifies CASSPSGNSYNEQFF.

The V call is TRBV4-3, the J call TRBJ2-2; no firm D call. This CDR3 contains 13 residues. Germline CDR1 reads LGHNA; CDR2 reads YSLEER. The V end was cut by 2 bases, the J end by 4 bases, with 5 bases between. The CDR3 loop is CASSQPSTGELFF. The CDR3 DNA follows: TGCGCCAGCAGCCAACCTTCCACCGGGGAGCTGTTTTTT.

The rearrangement uses TRBV5-6 and TRBJ2-7; TRBD2 matches at 9 bases. This CDR3 spans 15 amino acids. Germline CDR1 SGHDT, CDR2 YYEEEE. V shed 4 bases and J 2 bases; nucleotides not matched to a gene: 7. The CDR3 nucleotides read TGTGCCAGCAGCGGAACTAGCGGGCACCCCTACGAGCAGTACTTC. Its protein is CASSGTSGHPYEQYF.

The CDR3 is CASIGLSYEQYF. CDR3 in DNA: TGTGCCAGCATAGGACTCTCCTACGAGCAGTACTTC. The chain has TRBV2 and TRBJ2-7; weak D call: TRBD2 (5 bases). This CDR3 contains 12 residues. Trimming took 7 bases from V and 0 from J, leaving 7 bases between them. Per germline, CDR1 SNHLY and CDR2 FYNNEI. The whole variable domain, filled in from reference TRBV2 and TRBJ2-7, reads EPEVTQTPSHQVTQMGQEVILRCVPISNHLYFYWYRQILGQKVEFLVSFYNNEISEKSEIFDDQFSVERPDGSNFTLKIRSTKLEDSAMYFCASIGLSYEQYFGPGTRLTVT.